This TCR beta chain derives from a study of blood T cell repertoires in COVID-19. Looking at the study overall: Acute and convalescent COVID-19 samples came from the United States, Italy and Spain.

Per the original methods: Researchers report that nucleated cell counts were estimated from reference gene primer amplification. Method: immunoSEQ multiplex PCR; TCRdb's copy keeps in-frame clones and lacks some. Clone size and the V and J calls come from that table; the DNA yielded D and trimming. Here the sample spans approximately 290,000 clones, about 80% being singletons. It was during active infection that Seattle patients were enrolled and then longitudinally followed. The sequence came from a person aged 70 to 85 with COVID-19, enrolled during active disease. Input material: peripheral blood.

The CDR3 nucleotides read TGTGCCAGCAGCCTCGAGGGGGACCCCAATGAAAAACTGTTTTTT. Residues: CASSLEGDPNEKLFF. The chain recombines TRBV11-2 with TRBJ1-4; TRBD1 might be the D (6 bases). The CDR3 totals 15 residues. CDR1 and CDR2 from the germline V gene are SGHAT and FQNNGV. V was clipped by 5 bases and J by 5 bases, with 15 bases between them.